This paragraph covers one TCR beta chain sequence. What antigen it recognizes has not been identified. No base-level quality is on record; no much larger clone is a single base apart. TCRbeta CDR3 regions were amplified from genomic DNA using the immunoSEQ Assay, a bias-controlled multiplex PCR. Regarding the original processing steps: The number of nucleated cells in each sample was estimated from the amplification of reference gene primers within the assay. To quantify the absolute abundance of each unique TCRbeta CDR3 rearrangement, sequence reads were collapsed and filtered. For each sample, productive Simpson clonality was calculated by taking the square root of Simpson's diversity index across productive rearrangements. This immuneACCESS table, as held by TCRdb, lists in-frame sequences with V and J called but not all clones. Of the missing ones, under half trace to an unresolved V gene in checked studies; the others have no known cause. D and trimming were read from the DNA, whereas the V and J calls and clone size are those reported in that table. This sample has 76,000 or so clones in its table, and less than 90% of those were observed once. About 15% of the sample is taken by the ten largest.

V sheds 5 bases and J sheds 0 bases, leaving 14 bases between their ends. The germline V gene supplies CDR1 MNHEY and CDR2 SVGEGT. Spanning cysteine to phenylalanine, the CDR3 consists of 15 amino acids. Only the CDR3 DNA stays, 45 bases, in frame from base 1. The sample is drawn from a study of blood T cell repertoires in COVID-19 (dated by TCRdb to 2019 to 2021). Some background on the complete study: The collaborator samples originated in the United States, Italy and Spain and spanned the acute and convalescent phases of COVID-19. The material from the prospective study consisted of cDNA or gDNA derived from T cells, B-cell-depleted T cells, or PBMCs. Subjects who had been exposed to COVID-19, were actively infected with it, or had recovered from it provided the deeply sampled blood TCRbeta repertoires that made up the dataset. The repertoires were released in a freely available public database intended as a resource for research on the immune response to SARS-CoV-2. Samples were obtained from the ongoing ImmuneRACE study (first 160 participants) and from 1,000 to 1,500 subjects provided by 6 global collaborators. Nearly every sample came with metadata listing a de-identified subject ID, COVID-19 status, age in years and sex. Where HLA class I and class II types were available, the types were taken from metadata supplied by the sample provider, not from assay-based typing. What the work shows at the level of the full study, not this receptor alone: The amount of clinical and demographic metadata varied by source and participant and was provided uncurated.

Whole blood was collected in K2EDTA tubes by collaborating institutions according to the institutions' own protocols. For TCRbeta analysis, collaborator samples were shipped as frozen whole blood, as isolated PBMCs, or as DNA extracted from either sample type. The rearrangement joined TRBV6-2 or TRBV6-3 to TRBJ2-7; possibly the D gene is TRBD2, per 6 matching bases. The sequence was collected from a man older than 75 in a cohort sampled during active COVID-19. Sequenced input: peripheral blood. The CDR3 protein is CASSNAGLPSYEQYF. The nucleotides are TGTGCCAGCAGTAACGCGGGGCTACCCTCCTACGAGCAGTACTTC.